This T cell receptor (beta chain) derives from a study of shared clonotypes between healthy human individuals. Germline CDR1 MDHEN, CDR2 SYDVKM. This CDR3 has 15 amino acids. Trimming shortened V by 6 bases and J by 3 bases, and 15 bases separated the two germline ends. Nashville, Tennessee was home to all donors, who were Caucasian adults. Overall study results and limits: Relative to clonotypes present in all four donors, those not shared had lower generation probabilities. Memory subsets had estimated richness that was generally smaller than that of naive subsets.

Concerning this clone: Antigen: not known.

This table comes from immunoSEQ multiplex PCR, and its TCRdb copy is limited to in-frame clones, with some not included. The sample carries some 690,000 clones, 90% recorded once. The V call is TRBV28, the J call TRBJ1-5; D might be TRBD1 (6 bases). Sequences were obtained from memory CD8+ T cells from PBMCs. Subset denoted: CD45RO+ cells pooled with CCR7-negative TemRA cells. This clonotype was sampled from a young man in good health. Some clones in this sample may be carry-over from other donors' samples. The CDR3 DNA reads TGTGCCAGCAGAGGATACGGGACAATCAATCAGCCCCAGCATTTT. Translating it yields CASRGYGTINQPQHF.